This T cell receptor (beta chain) stems from a study of siplizumab effects on memory and regulatory T cells. Here immunoSEQ multiplex PCR was the method, and the copy in TCRdb shows in-frame clones only, minus some. In the table there are under 140,000 clones, roughly 92% of which are singletons. In germline, CDR1 is SGDLS, CDR2 YYNGEE. The CDR3 has 15 amino acids. The V and J ends lost 4 bases and 3 bases, in that order; junction bases with no gene match: 4. This receptor was taken from a human donor in good health. Sequenced input: CD4+ T cells sorted from blood. This chain connects TRBV9 to TRBJ2-3; 11 bases match TRBD2. The CDR3 is CASSPIAGGTDTQYF. As DNA, the CDR3 is TGTGCCAGCAGCCCCATAGCGGGAGGGACAGATACGCAGTATTTT.